This T cell receptor (beta chain) was observed in a study of T cell responses to AZD1222 COVID-19 vaccine. Overall study results and limits: Donors were largely white British and mainly female; clonal diversity was possibly underestimated. The study found vaccine-associated CD4 TCRs spanning spike, dominant at 160-218 and 743-854. Repertoire sampling happened only post peak T cell response.

As regards this clone: Antigen unknown.

Germline V gene sequence: CDR1 SNHLY, CDR2 FYNNEI. This CDR3 is built from 14 residues. Trimming cost V 2 bases and J 4 bases; bases outside gene matches: 4. TCRdb's table, derived via immunoSEQ multiplex PCR, lists solely in-frame clones and lacks some. Altogether approximately 120,000 clones are present, nearly 90% being singletons, with the ten largest covering 5% to 6%. Samples with a second dose at about 4 or about 12 weeks were pooled together. The chain links TRBV2 to TRBJ1-2, with 7 nucleotides matching TRBD1. This sequence originates from an adult who received the AZD1222 COVID-19 vaccine. The source was peripheral blood, collected 28 days after the second AZD1222 dose. CDR3 nucleotide sequence: TGTGCCAGCAGTGAACGGACAGGCCCCTATGGCTACACCTTC. Amino acid sequence: CASSERTGPYGYTF.